These 17 T cell receptor beta chains share one sample of origin, sequenced in a study of cytomegalovirus exposure and HLA in healthy donors. TCRdb's copy holds only in-frame clones and misses some; the assay was immunoSEQ multiplex PCR. The repertoire includes 200,000 or so clones, around 80% of them detected once, and roughly an eighth sits in the top ten. Sequencing input: PBMCs. The origin of the receptors is a woman aged 25 to 45 in good health and CMV-seropositive.

This clone was recorded once. J is TRBJ2-1 and V is TRBV7-3; no firm D call. This CDR3 has 12 residues. Germline CDR1 and CDR2: SGHTA and FQGTGA. Trimming took 1 base from V and 10 from J, leaving 8 bases between them. The chain's CDR3 is CASSLNREEQFF. The CDR3 region has the DNA TGTGCCAGCAGCTTAAATAGAGAAGAGCAGTTCTTC.

The genes are TRBV28 and TRBJ2-7, with 7 bases fitting TRBD1. The junction had 5 bases not matched to a gene; V was cut back by 1 base and J by 5 bases. Looked up from germline, CDR1 is MDHEN and CDR2 is SYDVKM. This CDR3 region has 14 residues. CDR3 DNA sequence: TGTGCCAGCAGTTTATTAGGGGGCTCTAACGAGCAGTACTTC. Its translation is CASSLLGGSNEQYF.

This chain links TRBV28 with TRBJ2-7, with 10 bases lining up with TRBD2. Germline V gene sequence: CDR1 MDHEN, CDR2 SYDVKM. V dropped 5 bases and J dropped 6; count of bases not matched to a gene: 7. The CDR3 is 14 residues long. The CDR3 DNA sequence: TGTGCCAGCAGTCGAGCGGGGGGGGCAGTCGAGCAGTACTTC. It specifies CASSRAGGAVEQYF.

The V and J genes are TRBV6-5 and TRBJ1-2; a weak D match, TRBD1 (5 bases). The CDR3 contains 12 residues. The germline gives CDR1 MNHEY, CDR2 SVGAGI. V shed 5 bases and J shed 8 bases, with 12 bases lying between them. The CDR3 nucleotides read TGTGCCAGCAGTCGACCAGGGTTAGGCTACACCTTC. Translated: CASSRPGLGYTF.

The rearrangement uses TRBV2 and TRBJ2-7; D might be TRBD1 (6 bases). The CDR3 covers 12 residues. The germline V and J ends were trimmed by 11 bases and 0 bases, with 11 bases remaining between them. Germline CDR1 reads SNHLY; CDR2 reads FYNNEI. This CDR3 is CAVRTDSYEQYF. CDR3 DNA: TGTGCCGTCAGGACAGACTCCTACGAGCAGTACTTC. Combining the CDR3 with reference TRBV2 and TRBJ2-7 gives the whole variable domain EPEVTQTPSHQVTQMGQEVILRCVPISNHLYFYWYRQILGQKVEFLVSFYNNEISEKSEIFDDQFSVERPDGSNFTLKIRSTKLEDSAMYFCAVRTDSYEQYFGPGTRLTVT.

The chain has TRBV9 and TRBJ2-3; 11 bases are shared with TRBD2. Germline loops: CDR1 SGDLS, CDR2 YYNGEE. The CDR3 is made up of 17 amino acids. Trimming cost V 3 bases and J 0 bases; bases outside gene matches: 6. CDR3 bases: TGTGCCAGCAGCGGAACGTGGACTAGCGGGAGCACAGATACGCAGTATTTT. This sequence encodes CASSGTWTSGSTDTQYF.

The chain uses TRBV5-6 and TRBJ1-2; 9 positions agree with TRBD1. V shed 5 bases and J 4 bases; nucleotides not matched to a gene: 9. The CDR3 has 15 amino acids. CDR1 is SGHDT and CDR2 is YYEEEE in the germline V gene. CDR3 DNA: TGTGCCAGCAGTCAAACCGGGACAGGGTTCTATGGCTACACCTTC. Translating it yields CASSQTGTGFYGYTF.

This CDR3 is CASSSPDSYEQYF. The CDR3 coding sequence is TGTGCCAGCAGTTCGCCGGACAGCTACGAGCAGTACTTC. The chain recombines TRBV27 with TRBJ2-7; D may be TRBD1 (6 bases). Germline V lookup: CDR1 MNHEY, CDR2 SMNVEV (reference sequence). The CDR3 has 13 residues. Trimming shortened V by 4 bases and J by 3 bases, and 10 bases separated the two germline ends.

The rearrangement uses TRBV6-5 and TRBJ2-1; D is undetermined. Trimming stripped 6 bases from V and 5 bases from J, with 8 bases between. The germline V gene has CDR1 MNHEY and CDR2 SVGAGI. The CDR3 consists of 12 residues. Here the CDR3 DNA reads TGTGCCAGCAGCTCCACTGACAATGAGCAGTTCTTC. Translation gives CASSSTDNEQFF.

The chain employs TRBV30 and TRBJ2-7; TRBD2 might be the D (6 bases). The CDR3 has 12 residues. V was cut by 4 bases and J by 6 bases, with 13 bases left in between. Germline assignment: CDR1 GTSNPN and CDR2 SVGIG (reference sequence). The CDR3 sequence: CAWNPASVEQYF. CDR3 sequence (DNA): TGTGCCTGGAACCCCGCTAGCGTCGAGCAGTACTTC.

The chain employs TRBV9 and TRBJ2-5; no definite D call. Germline V lookup: CDR1 SGDLS, CDR2 YYNGEE. With 0 bases removed from V and 5 bases from J, the gap between germline ends came to 5 bases. CDR3 length equals 12 residues. CDR3 coding DNA: TGTGCCAGCAGCGTAGCTGAGGAGACCCAGTACTTC. Protein sequence: CASSVAEETQYF.

This sequence joins TRBV6-5 and TRBJ1-1; tentative D call: TRBD1 (6 bases). V lost 4 bases to trimming and J lost 8 bases, with 20 bases between them. CDR3 length: 15 amino acids. The germline CDR1 and CDR2 sequences are MNHEY and SVGAGI. The DNA for the CDR3 is TGTGCCAGCAGTTCATTAAACAGGGCTATGGTCGAAGCTTTCTTT. Protein sequence: CASSSLNRAMVEAFF.

This clone appeared many times. V usage is TRBV29-1 and J usage is TRBJ2-1, with D maybe TRBD2 (6 bases). The CDR3 length is 15 residues. Germline lookup yields CDR1 SQVTM and CDR2 ANQGSEA. V was shortened by 1 base and J by 2 bases, with 12 bases between the two germline ends. CDR3 sequence (DNA): TGCAGCGTTGAAGTCTGGGACTCCGCCTACAATGAGCAGTTCTTC. Protein sequence: CSVEVWDSAYNEQFF.

This clone was picked up one time. The chain links TRBV6-5 to TRBJ2-7; D may be TRBD2 (5 bases). CDR1 is MNHEY and CDR2 is SVGAGI in the germline V gene. V was clipped by 7 bases and J by 3 bases, with 16 bases between them. The CDR3 is made up of 14 amino acids. The CDR3, as DNA: TGTGCCAGCACCGCCCGCGGAGGAGGCTACGAGCAGTACTTC. Amino acid sequence: CASTARGGGYEQYF.

The chain couples TRBV7-9 to TRBJ2-3; 10 nucleotides agree with TRBD2. V lost 1 base, J lost 1 base, and 2 bases stayed unmatched. The CDR3 contains 16 residues. Germline lookup yields CDR1 SEHNR and CDR2 FQNEAQ (reference sequence). The CDR3 DNA follows: TGTGCCAGCAGCTTAGTTCTAGCGGGAGGCACAGATACGCAGTATTTT. Protein: CASSLVLAGGTDTQYF.

This sequence joins TRBV4-1 and TRBJ2-2; 7 bases fit TRBD1. V was clipped by 4 bases and J by 0 bases; unmatched bases: 5. Germline loops: CDR1 MGHRA, CDR2 YSYEKL. The CDR3 sequence is 16 residues long. The CDR3 here is CASSLFTGANTGELFF. The CDR3 DNA is TGCGCCAGCAGCCTCTTTACAGGGGCGAACACCGGGGAGCTGTTTTTT.

The rearrangement uses TRBV27 and TRBJ1-1; 10 nucleotides agree with TRBD1. Looked up from germline, CDR1 is MNHEY and CDR2 is SMNVEV (reference sequence). With V trimmed by 8 bases and J by 8 bases, 8 bases remained unmatched. The CDR3 is 13 amino acids. CDR3 sequence (DNA): TGTGCCAGCCGGACAGGGGGGGTGACCGAAGCTTTCTTT. Translated, it gives CASRTGGVTEAFF.